This is a list of T cell receptor beta chains from one sample in a study of beta chain features in type 1 diabetes. Produced via immunoSEQ multiplex PCR; TCRdb's table is partial and in-frame only. The data show 240,000 or so clones, around 21% seen once. Input material: naive CD4+ T cells from blood. These receptors all come from a woman between 35 and 50 years old with type 1 diabetes. Both conserved end residues are part of each CDR3. The order of the fields is V gene, clone size, J gene, CDR3 protein. Size is stated for part of the rows, as once, few or many counts, or as a class when the clone is expanded.

V gene: TRBV7-3; clone size: .; J gene: TRBJ1-1; CDR3 protein: CASSLGQVVLGTEAFF
V gene: TRBV28; clone size: .; J gene: TRBJ2-5; CDR3 protein: CASSPGTGGGETQYF
V gene: TRBV28; clone size: .; J gene: TRBJ2-7; CDR3 protein: CASSLENRDSYEQYF
V gene: TRBV30; clone size: few; J gene: TRBJ2-5; CDR3 protein: CAWSDGLAEETQYF
V gene: TRBV29-1; clone size: few; J gene: TRBJ1-1; CDR3 protein: CSVRTVRGDTEAFF
V gene: TRBV9; clone size: few; J gene: TRBJ1-4; CDR3 protein: CASSVRSNEKLFF
V gene: TRBV7-2; clone size: few; J gene: TRBJ1-4; CDR3 protein: CASSLSGAAEKLFF
V gene: TRBV7-2; clone size: .; J gene: TRBJ1-1; CDR3 protein: CASSLVDRSNTEAFF
V gene: TRBV4-3; clone size: .; J gene: TRBJ2-7; CDR3 protein: CASSQEFGQTYEQYF
V gene: TRBV18; clone size: .; J gene: TRBJ2-1; CDR3 protein: CASSLRAGGNEQFF
V gene: TRBV29-1; clone size: few; J gene: TRBJ1-1; CDR3 protein: CSVGQGGTEAFF
V gene: TRBV30; clone size: few; J gene: .; CDR3 protein: CAWSAHEQYF
V gene: TRBV5-1; clone size: few; J gene: TRBJ1-5; CDR3 protein: CASSLEGSGENQPQHF
V gene: TRBV7-3; clone size: .; J gene: TRBJ2-3; CDR3 protein: CASKRGGSDTQYF
V gene: TRBV7-8; clone size: few; J gene: TRBJ2-6; CDR3 protein: CASSRTGGAGANVLTF
V gene: TRBV5-1; clone size: few; J gene: TRBJ2-2; CDR3 protein: CASSPGTGGTGELFF
V gene: TRBV19; clone size: .; J gene: TRBJ1-5; CDR3 protein: CASRDSSNQPQHF
V gene: TRBV28; clone size: .; J gene: TRBJ2-4; CDR3 protein: CASSLRDSHSKNIQYF
V gene: TRBV28; clone size: few; J gene: TRBJ2-7; CDR3 protein: CASSVTGQGRYEQYF
V gene: TRBV2; clone size: .; J gene: TRBJ2-7; CDR3 protein: CASSDQDFQQYF
V gene: TRBV7-2; clone size: .; J gene: TRBJ1-1; CDR3 protein: CASSGYRLNTEAFF
V gene: TRBV9; clone size: .; J gene: TRBJ1-4; CDR3 protein: CASSVIGGSNEKLFF
V gene: TRBV21-1; clone size: .; J gene: TRBJ2-5; CDR3 protein: CASSKSLGRVVYQETQYF
V gene: TRBV29-1; clone size: .; J gene: TRBJ1-5; CDR3 protein: CSVGNSNQPQHF
V gene: TRBV7-2; clone size: .; J gene: TRBJ1-3; CDR3 protein: CASSLGDRGNTIYF
V gene: TRBV18; clone size: once; J gene: TRBJ2-5; CDR3 protein: CASSPPNSQETQYF
V gene: TRBV13; clone size: few; J gene: TRBJ2-3; CDR3 protein: CASSLRSIPSTDTQYF
V gene: TRBV28; clone size: few; J gene: TRBJ1-2; CDR3 protein: CASSLPRSPNYGYTF
V gene: TRBV4-1; clone size: few; J gene: TRBJ1-1; CDR3 protein: CASSHLQGTTEAFF
V gene: TRBV7-3; clone size: .; J gene: TRBJ2-1; CDR3 protein: CASSVNPQGHEQFF
V gene: TRBV30; clone size: few; J gene: TRBJ2-7; CDR3 protein: CAWGHAISYEQYF
V gene: TRBV2; clone size: .; J gene: TRBJ2-5; CDR3 protein: CASSERRSGRSQETQYF
V gene: TRBV4-2; clone size: .; J gene: TRBJ1-1; CDR3 protein: CASSRPDRNTEAFF
V gene: TRBV7-2; clone size: .; J gene: TRBJ2-5; CDR3 protein: CASSLVQGPLFQETQYF
V gene: TRBV6-5; clone size: .; J gene: TRBJ2-7; CDR3 protein: CASSYMDKKPLWGQYF
V gene: TRBV18; clone size: .; J gene: TRBJ1-1; CDR3 protein: CASSRNRATNTEAFF
V gene: TRBV14; clone size: .; J gene: TRBJ2-7; CDR3 protein: CASSPTSGFTYEQYF
V gene: TRBV19; clone size: few; J gene: TRBJ1-1; CDR3 protein: CASSTAAGWDTEAFF
V gene: TRBV5-1; clone size: .; J gene: TRBJ2-1; CDR3 protein: CASSLEPSGRLSYNEQFF
V gene: TRBV2; clone size: .; J gene: TRBJ2-3; CDR3 protein: CASSAAPGTSGGTQYF
V gene: TRBV4-1; clone size: few; J gene: TRBJ1-4; CDR3 protein: CASSLGEGTLGSKLFF
V gene: TRBV14; clone size: few; J gene: TRBJ1-4; CDR3 protein: CASSQLGEEKLFF
V gene: TRBV6-5; clone size: .; J gene: TRBJ2-1; CDR3 protein: CASSYDRGDSYNEQFF
V gene: TRBV19; clone size: few; J gene: TRBJ2-1; CDR3 protein: CASRGQGAHEQFF
V gene: TRBV5-6; clone size: once; J gene: TRBJ1-1; CDR3 protein: CASSFGGPSLLEAFF
V gene: TRBV4-2; clone size: .; J gene: TRBJ2-1; CDR3 protein: CASSQDLVPAPFF
V gene: TRBV5-1; clone size: few; J gene: TRBJ2-5; CDR3 protein: CASSFGTGLQETQYF
V gene: TRBV5-6; clone size: .; J gene: TRBJ2-3; CDR3 protein: CASSLTTSTDTQYF
V gene: TRBV16; clone size: .; J gene: TRBJ2-5; CDR3 protein: CASSAGSQETQYF
V gene: TRBV7-9; clone size: few; J gene: TRBJ2-7; CDR3 protein: CASSPVASGRYEQYF